This T cell receptor beta chain was recovered during a study of cytomegalovirus exposure and HLA in healthy donors. Overall study results and limits: It was in a later analysis that TCR association rates were seen to vary by HLA locus, highest for DRB1 and lowest for HLA-C. Across donors, sequencing depth was assumed by presence/absence analyses to be roughly uniform. 87-base-pair reads could not separate some V segments, including TRBV6-2 and TRBV6-3. Likely technical artifact: a cluster of highly shared sequence variants.

This clone was seen just once. Antigen specificity is unknown. Primers for the PCR totalled 60 Vbeta and 13 Jbeta. TCRdb keeps only in-frame clones here, not all; method: immunoSEQ multiplex PCR. The sample lists about 120,000 clones; 80% were seen once. V was clipped by 0 bases and J by 8 bases; unmatched bases: 1. Looked up from germline, CDR1 is GTSNPN and CDR2 is SVGIG (reference sequence). The CDR3 contains 13 residues. Sequenced input: PBMCs. This sequence originates from a female donor in good health and CMV-seropositive. The chain combines TRBV30 with TRBJ2-2; 9 bases map to TRBD1. CDR3 region: CAWSVDRGGELFF. CDR3 coding DNA: TGTGCCTGGAGTGTAGACAGGGGGGGGGAGCTGTTTTTT.